The 26 T cell receptor beta chains below were found in one sample sequenced in a study of tumor-infiltrating lymphocytes in primary liver carcinoma (dated by TCRdb to the late 2010s). TRIzol reagent was used to extract blood RNA from unsorted whole blood, while the DNeasy Blood & Tissue kit provided the germline DNA. These reads were obtained on an Illumina HiSeq 2500. A constant-region primer and ProtoScript II reverse transcriptase were used to reverse-transcribe TCRbeta-specific cDNA from 500 ng total RNA. Construction of the TCRbeta libraries relied on three nested rounds of multiplex PCR, following a slightly modified ARM-PCR procedure. Multiplex TRBV1-TRBV30 forward primers and a Cbeta reverse primer were used in the first two PCR rounds, each of which was run for about 10 cycles. TCRdb took the public reads, trimmed them with fastp at Q25, ran MiXCR for clone calling and kept in-frame beta chains. Every CDR3 protein is listed once, alongside the most common genes and DNA of its rows. The sample yields hundreds of thousands of distinct CDR3 sequences; about 50% were counted once. The biggest ten clones account for over 15% of the sample.

Sequenced input: peripheral blood. These receptors were obtained from a woman under 40 with primary liver carcinoma and hepatitis B virus infection.

The rearrangement uses TRBV12-3 or TRBV12-4 and TRBJ2-4, with 8 bases aligning to TRBD1. V was clipped by 8 bases and J by 1 base; unmatched bases: 13. This CDR3 contains 17 residues. The CDR3 sequence: CASLATSGGSAKNIQYF. CDR3 DNA sequence: TGTGCCAGCCTAGCGACGTCAGGGGGCTCGGCCAAAAACATTCAGTACTTC.

For this clonotype: This may arise from a read error, as a much more abundant clone is one base away. The chain links TRBV12-3 or TRBV12-4 to TRBJ2-1; D might be TRBD2 (6 bases). The CDR3 runs to 13 residues. Trimming cost V 6 bases and J 9 bases, with 15 bases left between them. CDR3 in DNA: TGTGCCAGCAGGGGAGAGGAGGGTTTTGAGCAGTTCTTC. This sequence encodes CASRGEEGFEQFF.

This clonotype was detected once. The chain is built from TRBV30 and TRBJ1-2, with D possibly being TRBD1 (6 bases). The V and J ends lost 8 bases and 6 bases respectively, with 16 bases between them. In germline, CDR1 is GTSNPN, CDR2 SVGIG (reference sequence). The CDR3 contains 12 residues. CDR3 loop: CARTDRPHGYTF. The DNA for the CDR3 is TGTGCCCGTACGGACAGACCCCATGGCTACACCTTC.

The chain carries TRBV4-2 and TRBJ2-1, with 8 positions matching TRBD2. Germline CDR1 is LGHNA and CDR2 is YNFKEQ. This CDR3 contains 15 residues. The V segment lost 1 base and the J segment 4 bases; nucleotides outside the gene matches: 3. The CDR3 spells CASSQGTSKYNEQFF. The DNA for the CDR3 is TGTGCCAGCAGCCAAGGGACTAGCAAGTACAATGAGCAGTTCTTC.

Worth noting for this clonotype: A read error is likely, as this CDR3 ends without the conserved phenylalanine or tryptophan. The chain is built from TRBV7-8 and TRBJ2-5; D is ambiguous. Trimming shortened V by 5 bases and J by 2 bases, and 15 bases separated the two germline ends. Germline CDR1 and CDR2: SGHVS and FQNEAQ. The CDR3 sequence is 15 residues long. The CDR3 here is CASSPSYWGQETQYL. DNA of the CDR3: TGTGCCAGCAGCCCAAGTTATTGGGGACAAGAGACCCAGTACTTA.

V gene TRBV11-2 combines with J gene TRBJ2-1, with D possibly TRBD1 on 5 matching bases. V lost 11 bases and J 10 bases, leaving 21 bases between the germline ends. This CDR3 is built from 13 residues. CDR1 is SGHAT, CDR2 FQNNGV, per germline. CDR3 loop: CACSLDRQNEQFF. The CDR3 DNA is TGTGCCTGTAGCTTAGATCGACAGAACGAGCAGTTCTTC.

With regard to this clonotype: A read error is possible here, since a much larger clone lies one base away. This chain connects TRBV29-1 to TRBJ2-1; perhaps TRBD1 as D (5 bases). V lost 6 bases and J lost 8, with 11 bases in between. Germline loops: CDR1 SQVTM, CDR2 ANQGSEA. CDR3 length: 11 amino acids. The CDR3, as DNA: TGCAGCGTGGTGTCAGGGCATGAGCAGTTCTTC. Protein sequence: CSVVSGHEQFF.

The chain joins TRBV30 to TRBJ1-5, with unresolved D. Germline CDR1 reads GTSNPN; CDR2 reads SVGIG (reference sequence). The CDR3 is made up of 13 amino acids. Trimming left V 2 bases short and J 7 bases short, with 12 bases between. CDR3 amino acids: CAWSSGENQPQHF. The CDR3 nucleotides read TGTGCCTGGAGTAGCGGGGAAAACCAGCCCCAGCATTTT.

This clonotype was seen repeatedly, ten times or more. A junction boundary mismatches the germline segment, possibly from a read error. The chain carries TRBV4-1 and TRBJ2-2; 7 nucleotides align to TRBD2. The V gene's germline CDR1 is MGHRA and CDR2 YSYEKL. The CDR3 length is 13 residues. The CDR3 region is CASSHYGSGKLFF. In nucleotides, the CDR3 is TGCGCCAGCAGCCACTACGGGAGCGGGAAGCTGTTTTTT.

This clonotype showed up just a few times. The rearrangement joins TRBV29-1 to TRBJ1-4, with D possibly being TRBD1 (6 bases). This CDR3 is built from 13 residues. Trimming took 7 bases from V and 4 from J, leaving 13 bases between them. CDR1 is SQVTM and CDR2 is ANQGSEA in the germline V gene. This chain's CDR3 is CSARGQNNEKLFF. CDR3 sequence (DNA): TGCAGCGCTCGAGGACAGAATAATGAAAAACTGTTTTTT.

A remark on this clonotype: Compared with germline, one end of the junction differs, possibly owing to a read error. V and J are TRBV6-2 or TRBV6-3 and TRBJ2-5; no clear D. The CDR3 sequence is 11 residues long. Germline V CDR1 and CDR2: MNHEY, SVGEGT. The chain's CDR3 is CASSPQEIQYF. The CDR3 nucleotides read TGCGCCAGCAGTCCCCAAGAGATCCAGTACTTC.

The J gene is TRBJ2-3, the V gene TRBV4-3; maybe TRBD2 (5 bases). This CDR3 is built from 14 residues. Trimming pared 4 bases from V and 2 bases from J, leaving 10 bases between. Germline CDR1 and CDR2: LGHNA and YSLEER. The CDR3 sequence: CASSPNRDTDTQYF. In DNA, the CDR3 is TGCGCCAGCAGCCCTAACCGGGACACAGATACGCAGTATTTT.

To note about this clonotype: Germline and junction disagree at one end, which may indicate a read error. The chain uses TRBV7-2 and TRBJ1-1; no reliable D call. CDR1 is SGHTA, CDR2 FQGNSA, per germline. The CDR3 is 13 residues long. This CDR3 reads CASSLIQNIEAFF. The CDR3 coding sequence is TGTGCCAGCAGCTTAATTCAGAACATTGAAGCTTTCTTT. The entire variable domain, with the rest obtained from reference TRBV7-2 and TRBJ1-1, is as follows: GAGVSQSPSNKVTEKGKDVELRCDPISGHTALYWYRQSLGQGLEFLIYFQGNSAPDKSGLPSDRFSAERTGGSVSTLTIQRTQQEDSAVYLCASSLIQNIEAFFGQGTRLTVV.

The chain employs TRBV10-3 and TRBJ2-5, with TRBD2 as a possible D gene (5 bases). V lost 8 bases and J 4 bases, leaving 17 bases between the germline ends. CDR1 is ENHRY, CDR2 SYGVKD, per germline. CDR3 length: 14 amino acids. CDR3 nucleotides: TGTGCCATCGAGGGCGGGTTACAAGCAGAGACCCAGTACTTC. This translates into CAIEGGLQAETQYF.

The chain recombines TRBV10-3 with TRBJ2-1; D may correspond to TRBD1 or TRBD2 (6 bases each). Germline V gene data show CDR1 as ENHRY and CDR2 as SYGVKD. V was trimmed by 8 bases and J by 10 bases, leaving 24 bases between them. The CDR3 covers 15 residues. The CDR3 nucleotides read TGTGCCATCGGGGATCCAGGGGCGCGGGGTAGGGAGCAGTTCTTC. Translation: CAIGDPGARGREQFF.

The V and J genes are TRBV18 and TRBJ1-2; a possible D gene is TRBD1 (6 bases). This CDR3 region has 14 residues. Germline V CDR1 and CDR2: KGHSH, LQKENI. The V gene lost 3 bases and the J gene lost 4 bases, with 12 bases spanning the gap. CDR3 sequence reads: CASSPKGEGYGYTF. In nucleotides, the CDR3 is TGTGCCAGCTCACCGAAGGGGGAGGGCTATGGCTACACCTTC.

Concerning this clonotype: The junction departs from germline at one end; a sequencing error may be responsible. This chain links TRBV5-4 with TRBJ2-7; maybe TRBD1 (5 bases). The CDR3 loop spans 14 amino acids. Germline V gives CDR1 SGHNT, CDR2 YYREEE (reference sequence). The CDR3 sequence is CTSSLERGGYEQYF. The CDR3 DNA reads TGTACCAGCAGCTTGGAAAGGGGTGGCTACGAGCAGTACTTC.

This clonotype was seen once. A read error is possible here, since a much larger clone lies one base away. V usage is TRBV6-1 and J usage is TRBJ2-5; unclear D gene. Germline assignment: CDR1 MNHNS and CDR2 SASEGT. V was pared by 6 bases and J by 5 bases, with 16 bases between. The CDR3 is made up of 14 amino acids. The CDR3 DNA sequence: TGTGCCAGCAGCTCCCCGCCTAGTGAGGAGACCCAGTACTTC. This encodes CASSSPPSEETQYF.

Concerning this clonotype itself: A much larger clone lies one base from this, so it may be a read error. V usage is TRBV29-1 and J usage is TRBJ1-2; TRBD1 matches 9 bases. CDR1 is SQVTM and CDR2 is ANQGSEA in the germline V gene. The CDR3 has 14 amino acids. CDR3 DNA: TGCAGCGTTTTAGGACAGGGGCAGAGCTATAGCTACACCTTC. It is translated as CSVLGQGQSYSYTF.

As concerns this clonotype: At one end the junction does not follow the germline gene, possibly because of a read error. The chain links TRBV29-1 to TRBJ1-1; D unclear. The CDR3 has 13 residues. Germline CDR1 reads SQVTM; CDR2 reads ANQGSEA. The CDR3 DNA is TGCAACGTTGAAGATGCGGTTGTGCTAAAAGCTTTCTTT. Its translation: CNVEDAVVLKAFF. The full variable domain, completed using reference TRBV29-1 and TRBJ1-1, is SAVISQKPSRDICQRGTSLTIQCQVDSQVTMMFWYRQQPGQSLTLIATANQGSEATYESGFVIDKFPISRPNLTFSTLTVSNMSPEDSSIYLCNVEDAVVLKAFFGQGTRLTVV.

This clonotype was counted ten times or more. This chain joins TRBV29-1 and TRBJ2-7, with 8 bases matching TRBD2. This CDR3 contains 14 residues. After removal of 6 bases from V and 2 bases from J, the junction contained 9 bases not matched to a gene. CDR1 SQVTM and CDR2 ANQGSEA come from the germline V gene. The CDR3 sequence: CSVTSGGRTYEQYF. The CDR3 bases are TGCAGCGTCACATCGGGAGGGCGGACCTACGAGCAGTACTTC.

The chain joins TRBV13 to TRBJ2-7; 8 bases fit TRBD1. CDR3 length: 16 amino acids. Germline trimming cut 5 bases from V and 2 bases from J; bases unmatched to any gene: 11. Germline V gene data show CDR1 as PRHDT and CDR2 as FYEKMQ (reference sequence). CDR3: CASSDRGTGITYEQYF. The CDR3 DNA follows: TGTGCCAGCAGCGACCGGGGGACAGGTATTACCTACGAGCAGTACTTC. The variable domain in full, completed from reference TRBV13 and TRBJ2-7, reads AAGVIQSPRHLIKEKRETATLKCYPIPRHDTVYWYQQGPGQDPQFLISFYEKMQSDKGSIPDRFSAQQFSDYHSELNMSSLELGDSALYFCASSDRGTGITYEQYFGPGTRLTVT.

As to this clonotype: One junction end does not reproduce the germline sequence, and a read error may be involved. The V and J genes are TRBV6-2 or TRBV6-3 and TRBJ1-5; 8 nucleotides line up with TRBD1. Germline CDR1 is MNHEY and CDR2 is SVGEGT. The CDR3 covers 16 residues. This chain's CDR3 is CASSSFGQGLNQSQHF. The CDR3 nucleotides are TGTGCCAGCAGCAGCTTCGGACAGGGACTCAATCAGTCCCAGCATTTT.

J is TRBJ2-7 and V is TRBV10-3; TRBD2 agrees at 10 bases. The germline V gene has CDR1 ENHRY and CDR2 SYGVKD. The CDR3 extends over 15 amino acids. Trimming at V came to 7 bases and at J to 6 bases, leaving 12 bases not matched to a gene. CDR3 sequence reads: CAINDIPGLAPEQYF. The CDR3 nucleotides are TGTGCCATCAATGATATTCCGGGACTAGCGCCCGAGCAGTACTTC.

This clonotype was detected many times. J is TRBJ2-5 and V is TRBV29-1; D possibly corresponds to TRBD1 (6 bases). V shed 5 bases and J shed 2 bases, with 12 bases lying between them. The germline CDR1 and CDR2 sequences are SQVTM and ANQGSEA. The CDR3 is 13 residues long. The CDR3 nucleotides are TGCAGCGTTCGTCGGACAGTACAAGAGACCCAGTACTTC. Protein: CSVRRTVQETQYF. Together with reference TRBV29-1 and TRBJ2-5, the CDR3 gives the full variable domain: SAVISQKPSRDICQRGTSLTIQCQVDSQVTMMFWYRQQPGQSLTLIATANQGSEATYESGFVIDKFPISRPNLTFSTLTVSNMSPEDSSIYLCSVRRTVQETQYFGPGTRLLVL.

The genes are TRBV6-5 and TRBJ2-2, with D possibly matching TRBD1 (7 bases). V was pared by 5 bases and J by 5 bases, with 21 bases between. Looked up from germline, CDR1 is MNHEY and CDR2 is SVGAGI. This CDR3 is 17 amino acids long. CDR3 residues: CASSPTGWGDGTGELFF. The CDR3 region has the DNA TGTGCCAGCAGTCCGACAGGGTGGGGGGACGGGACCGGGGAGCTGTTTTTT.